These 21 T cell receptor beta chains were all obtained from the same sample, sequenced in a study of CD8 T cells in ankylosing spondylitis. TCRdb re-called the 5' RACE reads through MiXCR, storing one row per CDR3 protein. Found here are about 240,000 distinct CDR3 sequences, 9.5% to 12% of them singletons; the top ten hold 6% to 8%. Source material: blood, either unsorted or a sorted T cell fraction (not recorded which). The receptors derive from a male donor with ankylosing spondylitis or in good health (not recorded which).

At least ten counts were recorded for this clonotype. The V gene is TRBV5-1, the J gene TRBJ2-7; D is unresolved. The V and J ends lost 0 bases and 3 bases respectively, with 7 bases between them. Germline V gene sequence: CDR1 SGHRS, CDR2 YFSETQ. The length of the CDR3 is 13 residues. CDR3 sequence (DNA): TGCGCCAGCAGCTTGGGACGGAACTACGAGCAGTACTTC. Protein product: CASSLGRNYEQYF. The complete variable domain, with remaining parts taken from reference TRBV5-1 and TRBJ2-7, reads KAGVTQTPRYLIKTRGQQVTLSCSPISGHRSVSWYQQTPGQGLQFLFEYFSETQRNKGNFPGRFSGRQFSNSRSEMNVSTLELGDSALYLCASSLGRNYEQYFGPGTRLTVT.

In its sample, this clonotype was seen many times. CDR3 coding DNA: TGTGCCAGCCCGAGGGTCCTAAACTCCTACGAGCAGTACTTC. It translates to CASPRVLNSYEQYF. The chain recombines TRBV6-1 with TRBJ2-7; a possible D gene is TRBD2 (5 bases). The CDR3 consists of 14 residues. Trimming took off 8 bases at V and 0 bases at J, with 14 bases between the two ends. Germline V lookup: CDR1 MNHNS, CDR2 SASEGT.

The chain joins TRBV23-1 to TRBJ2-3; D is ambiguous. TRBV23-1 counts as an open reading frame of uncertain function. CDR3 length equals 13 residues. Trimming stripped 7 bases from V and 2 bases from J, with 10 bases between. This CDR3 reads CASKTVLTDTQYF. CDR3 bases: TGCGCCAGCAAGACCGTACTCACAGATACGCAGTATTTT.

In this sample, this clonotype turned up many times. This chain uses TRBV19 with TRBJ1-5; D ambiguous. CDR3 size: 17 residues. Germline CDR1 reads LNHDA; CDR2 reads SQIVND (reference sequence). Trimming shortened V by 3 bases and J by 0 bases, and 15 bases separated the two germline ends. This CDR3 reads CASSISRLGFSNQPQHF. The DNA of the CDR3 is TGTGCCAGTAGTATTAGCCGCCTGGGCTTTAGCAATCAGCCCCAGCATTTT.

This clonotype was seen many times. This chain joins TRBV28 and TRBJ1-4, with D tentatively TRBD1 (6 bases). The V end was cut by 5 bases, the J end by 3 bases, with 28 bases between. The CDR3 totals 20 residues. CDR1 is MDHEN, CDR2 SYDVKM, per germline. CDR3 sequence: CASSPSRGQGRQLANEKLFF. CDR3 bases: TGTGCCAGCAGTCCCTCCCGGGGGCAGGGAAGGCAACTGGCTAATGAAAAACTGTTTTTT.

The V gene is TRBV5-4, the J gene TRBJ2-1, with 12 bases aligning to TRBD2. This CDR3 has 17 residues. Germline CDR1 is SGHNT and CDR2 is YYREEE (reference sequence). V lost 0 bases and J lost 3; bases outside the gene matches: 4. Written as DNA, the CDR3 is TGTGCCAGCAGCTTGGGACTAGCGGGGGCCATCTACAATGAGCAGTTCTTC. This translates into CASSLGLAGAIYNEQFF.

This clonotype was picked up a small number of times. The chain uses TRBV5-1 and TRBJ2-7; 10 bases align to TRBD2. The J segment lost 5 bases and the V segment lost 0 bases, leaving 11 bases of the junction unmatched. CDR3 size: 17 residues. Germline loops: CDR1 SGHRS, CDR2 YFSETQ. Here the CDR3 reads CASSLAASGSPANEQYF. The CDR3 coding sequence is TGCGCCAGCAGCTTGGCGGCTAGCGGGAGTCCAGCGAACGAGCAGTACTTC.

This clonotype has just a few counts. V is TRBV7-3 and J is TRBJ2-3, with D possibly being TRBD1 (7 bases). The CDR3 totals 15 residues. V lost 4 bases, J lost 1 base, and 12 bases lay in between. Germline V gene sequence: CDR1 SGHTA, CDR2 FQGTGA. The CDR3 nucleotides are TGTGCCAGCAGCTCTCAGGGGGAGGGCACAGATACGCAGTATTTT. This encodes CASSSQGEGTDTQYF.

This clonotype showed up many times. The CDR3: CASIAYGTDRYEQYF. CDR3 nucleotide sequence: TGTGCCAGCATAGCTTACGGGACAGATCGCTACGAGCAGTACTTC. This chain links TRBV12-3 or TRBV12-4 with TRBJ2-7, with 7 nucleotides matching TRBD1. J lost 3 bases, V lost 7 bases, and 12 bases had no gene match. The CDR3 length is 15 residues.

This clonotype occurred many times. The chain is built from TRBV20-1 and TRBJ2-7; D gene unclear. V dropped 3 bases and J dropped 0 bases, with 15 bases sitting between them. The CDR3 is made up of 15 amino acids. Germline assignment: CDR1 DFQATT and CDR2 SNEGSKA (reference sequence). The CDR3, as DNA: TGCAGTGCTAGGGGTCCAGCGCCCAGCTCCTACGAGCAGTACTTC. Amino acids: CSARGPAPSSYEQYF.

The table lists this clonotype with many counts. The chain links TRBV15 to TRBJ1-1; the D gene is possibly TRBD1 (5 bases). Germline V gene data show CDR1 as LNHNV and CDR2 as YYDKDF (reference sequence). Trimming left V 5 bases short and J 4 bases short, with 5 bases between. This CDR3 spans 11 amino acids. The CDR3 coding sequence is TGTGCCACCAGCGGGGGCACTGAAGCTTTCTTT. It yields the protein CATSGGTEAFF.

This clonotype came up a few times. V usage is TRBV20-1 and J usage is TRBJ2-3; perhaps TRBD1 as D (6 bases). V gave up 6 bases and J gave up 2 bases, with 12 bases separating them. CDR1 is DFQATT and CDR2 is SNEGSKA in the germline V gene (reference sequence). This CDR3 spans 13 amino acids. The CDR3 nucleotides read TGCAGTGCCTACAGGGTATCCACAGATACGCAGTATTTT. Translating it yields CSAYRVSTDTQYF.

In this sample, this clonotype turned up many times. The rearrangement joins TRBV20-1 to TRBJ2-7; D gene unclear. The CDR3 runs 10 residues. Germline V gene sequence: CDR1 DFQATT, CDR2 SNEGSKA (reference sequence). The V gene lost 4 bases and the J gene lost 3 bases, with 4 bases spanning the gap. The CDR3 spells CSATHYEQYF. The CDR3 nucleotides read TGCAGTGCTACCCACTACGAGCAGTACTTC.

Many counts were recorded for this clonotype. The V call is TRBV9, the J call TRBJ2-2; tentative D call: TRBD2 (5 bases). The CDR3 has 14 amino acids. Germline loops: CDR1 SGDLS, CDR2 YYNGEE. V was shortened by 3 bases and J by 2 bases, with 8 bases between the two germline ends. Here the CDR3 reads CASSATGNTGELFF. CDR3 in DNA: TGTGCCAGCAGCGCGACGGGAAACACCGGGGAGCTGTTTTTT.

The CDR3 nucleotides read TGTGCCAGCAGTTTGTTGCGGGACCAGGATGGCTACACCTTC. It is translated as CASSLLRDQDGYTF. The chain carries TRBV28 and TRBJ1-2; D might be TRBD1 (5 bases). Per germline, CDR1 MDHEN and CDR2 SYDVKM. The CDR3 has 14 amino acids. V gave up 3 bases and J gave up 6 bases, with 14 bases separating them.

The chain combines TRBV4-1 with TRBJ2-3; D is uncertain. The germline CDR1 and CDR2 sequences are MGHRA and YSYEKL. The CDR3 consists of 14 residues. Trimming cost V 0 bases and J 4 bases, with 8 bases left between them. The CDR3 DNA follows: TGCGCCAGCAGCCAAGATCCGTCCTCAGATACGCAGTATTTT. It specifies CASSQDPSSDTQYF.

This clonotype turned up a few times. A much larger clone lies one base from this, so it may be a read error. J is TRBJ2-5 and V is TRBV24-1; D remains unclear. V lost 5 bases to trimming and J lost 1 base, with 7 bases between them. CDR3 length equals 13 residues. Germline loops: CDR1 KGHDR, CDR2 SFDVKD. The CDR3 loop reads CATSAVSQETQYF. CDR3 coding DNA: TGTGCCACCAGTGCAGTTAGCCAAGAGACCCAGTACTTC.

Ten or more counts support this clonotype. The rearrangement uses TRBV7-7 and TRBJ2-1; 7 bases match TRBD2. The CDR3 is 15 amino acids. Per germline, CDR1 SSHAT and CDR2 FNYEAQ (reference sequence). V shed 5 bases and J 4 bases; nucleotides not matched to a gene: 8. The CDR3 nucleotides read TGTGCCAGCAGCCCAGAGGGAGGGGCGTACAATGAGCAGTTCTTC. Protein product: CASSPEGGAYNEQFF.

This clonotype was seen many times. V usage is TRBV5-6 and J usage is TRBJ2-1, with 7 bases identical to TRBD2. Germline CDR1 SGHDT, CDR2 YYEEEE. The trim removed 2 bases at V and 6 bases at J, leaving 8 bases unmatched. This CDR3 is 15 amino acids long. The CDR3 region is CASSLGTSDFNEQFF. The CDR3 nucleotides are TGTGCCAGCAGCTTAGGAACTAGCGATTTCAATGAGCAGTTCTTC.

This clonotype was picked up many times. The J gene is TRBJ2-7, the V gene TRBV20-1; D remains unclear. CDR1 and CDR2 from the germline V gene are DFQATT and SNEGSKA (reference sequence). V was shortened by 0 bases and J by 0 bases, with 12 bases between the two germline ends. The length of the CDR3 is 15 residues. CDR3 region: CSARDRQMSSYEQYF. The CDR3 bases are TGCAGTGCTAGAGATCGGCAAATGAGCTCCTACGAGCAGTACTTC.

The V gene is TRBV27, the J gene TRBJ2-1; 15 bases are shared with TRBD2. CDR1 is MNHEY and CDR2 is SMNVEV in the germline V gene (reference sequence). This CDR3 is 15 amino acids long. With 5 bases clipped from V and 9 bases from J, the junction kept 5 bases outside the gene matches. CDR3 in DNA: TGTGCCAGCAGTCCTGGGACTAGCGGGAGGAGTGAGCAGTTCTTC. Encoded protein: CASSPGTSGRSEQFF.